This TCR beta chain came from a study of cytomegalovirus exposure and HLA in healthy donors. The study's findings and limits: Analyses of presence and absence presupposed an approximately uniform sequencing depth across donors. For cytomegalovirus status, the classifier reportedly gave diagnoses with high specificity and sensitivity. Donor immune exposure was known only as CMV serostatus.

Points on this clone: Its antigen is undetermined.

It was with 60 Vbeta and 13 Jbeta primers that the PCR ran. Sequenced by immunoSEQ multiplex PCR; TCRdb stores in-frame clones only, minus some. Found here are about 230,000 clones, 80% to 90% of them singletons; the top ten hold around 0.22%. The sample taken for sequencing was PBMCs. This TCR came from a girl aged 2-15 years in good health and CMV-seronegative.

CDR3 protein: CAWRRSWGYLNEQYF. The CDR3 nucleotides are TGTGCCTGGAGGCGGTCCTGGGGCTATCTCAACGAGCAGTACTTC. The chain joins TRBV30 to TRBJ2-7; weak D call: TRBD1 (5 bases). This CDR3 spans 15 amino acids. V was clipped by 3 bases and J by 5 bases, with 20 bases between them. From germline, CDR1 is GTSNPN and CDR2 SVGIG (reference sequence). Variable domain in full (rest from reference TRBV30 and TRBJ2-7): SQTIHQWPATLVQPVGSPLSLECTVEGTSNPNLYWYRQAAGRGLQLLFYSVGIGQISSEVPQNLSASRPQDRQFILSSKKLLLSDSGFYLCAWRRSWGYLNEQYFGPGTRLTVT.